A single sample is the source of the 6 T cell receptor beta chains below, sequenced in a study of shared clonotypes between healthy human individuals. Repertoires were generated with immunoSEQ multiplex PCR, while TCRdb's copy carries only in-frame clones and drops some. The sample yields over a million clones, around 74% seen once. Sequencing was performed on memory CD4+ T cells sorted from blood. Subset here: CD45RA-negative fraction. The receptors were gathered from a man younger than 35 in good health.

The rearrangement links TRBV7-6 to TRBJ2-3; 7 bases are a match to TRBD1. The germline CDR1 and CDR2 sequences are SGHVS and FNYEAQ. Germline trimming cut 5 bases from V and 3 bases from J; bases unmatched to any gene: 8. The CDR3 loop spans 15 amino acids. The DNA of the CDR3 is TGTGCCAGCAGCCCGACGACAGGGTCGACAGATACGCAGTATTTT. Amino acids: CASSPTTGSTDTQYF.

J is TRBJ2-3 and V is TRBV5-1; D gene uncertain. V was clipped by 2 bases and J by 5 bases, with 12 bases between them. Germline CDR1 SGHRS, CDR2 YFSETQ. The CDR3 extends over 14 amino acids. CDR3 residues: CASSFNSGEDTQYF. CDR3 sequence (DNA): TGCGCCAGCAGCTTTAACTCGGGTGAAGATACGCAGTATTTT. The whole variable domain, filled in from reference TRBV5-1 and TRBJ2-3, reads KAGVTQTPRYLIKTRGQQVTLSCSPISGHRSVSWYQQTPGQGLQFLFEYFSETQRNKGNFPGRFSGRQFSNSRSEMNVSTLELGDSALYLCASSFNSGEDTQYFGPGTRLTVL.

This chain connects TRBV7-9 to TRBJ2-5; 12 nucleotides line up with TRBD2. Germline trimming cut 7 bases from V and 4 bases from J; bases unmatched to any gene: 4. This CDR3 comprises 14 residues. The germline CDR1 and CDR2 sequences are SEHNR and FQNEAQ (reference sequence). The CDR3 reads CASILAGGAETQYF. For the CDR3, the DNA is TGTGCCAGCATACTAGCGGGAGGTGCAGAGACCCAGTACTTC. Together with reference TRBV7-9 and TRBJ2-5, the CDR3 gives the full variable domain: DTGVSQNPRHKITKRGQNVTFRCDPISEHNRLYWYRQTLGQGPEFLTYFQNEAQLEKSRLLSDRFSAERPKGSFSTLEIQRTEQGDSAMYLCASILAGGAETQYFGPGTRLLVL.

The chain is built from TRBV19 and TRBJ1-1; D is possibly TRBD1 (5 bases). Looked up from germline, CDR1 is LNHDA and CDR2 is SQIVND (reference sequence). This CDR3 has 15 residues. V lost 6 bases, J lost 2 bases, and 16 bases lay in between. The CDR3 coding sequence is TGTGCCAGTAGCCCAAGAGGGACGGTTAACACTGAAGCTTTCTTT. It is translated as CASSPRGTVNTEAFF.

This sequence joins TRBV5-4 and TRBJ2-5, with D perhaps assigned TRBD1 or TRBD2 (5 bases each). The V gene lost 5 bases and the J gene lost 5 bases, with 19 bases spanning the gap. Germline loops: CDR1 SGHNT, CDR2 YYREEE (reference sequence). The CDR3 is 15 amino acids. The CDR3 sequence is CASSPAPGTAETQYF. In DNA form, the CDR3 reads TGTGCCAGCAGTCCCGCTCCCGGGACGGCCGAGACCCAGTACTTC.

The chain links TRBV18 to TRBJ2-1, with TRBD2 as a possible D gene (6 bases). V lost 1 base and J lost 7, with 8 bases in between. Germline-derived CDR1 and CDR2 are KGHSH and LQKENI. The CDR3 loop spans 13 amino acids. CDR3 DNA sequence: TGTGCCAGCTCACCACAGGAGGGGAATGAGCAGTTCTTC. It specifies CASSPQEGNEQFF.